This T cell receptor beta chain was found in a study of T cells in Graves' hyperthyroidism and ophthalmopathy. Findings of the study overall: Ophthalmopathy and stable hyperthyroidism were separated by a 13 V-J model.

From RNA transcripts, TCR beta CDR3 regions were amplified. TCR CDR3 regions were first amplified by RT-PCR with HTBI primers. One entry per CDR3 protein, called by TCRdb with MiXCR from the multiplex PCR reads. The table includes 300,000 or so distinct CDR3 sequences, about 21% detected once. There are many counts of this clonotype. Antigen: not known. This CDR3 region has 14 residues. V shed 3 bases and J shed 5 bases, with 10 bases lying between them. The germline CDR1 and CDR2 sequences are KGHDR and SFDVKD. Sequenced: blood. The clonotype comes from a woman aged 45 to 65 with Graves' hyperthyroidism. This chain joins TRBV24-1 and TRBJ2-1; D is unresolved. DNA of the CDR3: TGTGCCACCAGTGATACGGCGCCGGACAATGAGCAGTTCTTC. Protein sequence: CATSDTAPDNEQFF.